Following are 29 T cell receptor beta chains from one sample sequenced in a study of tumor-infiltrating lymphocytes in primary liver carcinoma. Researchers drew blood RNA from unsorted whole blood and extracted germline DNA as well. The template, approximately 500 ng total RNA, yielded TCR beta cDNA made with a constant-region primer. Nested multiplex PCR, run for three rounds with slightly modified ARM-PCR, yielded TCR beta libraries. Investigators reported that the first two PCR rounds, at around 9 cycles each, used TRBV1-TRBV30 forward primers with a C-beta reverse primer. TCRdb reprocessed the multiplex PCR reads with MiXCR, giving one entry per CDR3 protein. The sample contains around 330,000 distinct CDR3 sequences, more than 55% of which appear only once. The material sequenced was peripheral blood. Every receptor here comes from a woman aged 25 to 39 with primary liver carcinoma and hepatitis B virus infection.

A note on this clonotype: Being one base from a much bigger clone, this may be a read error. V and J are TRBV4-2 and TRBJ2-3; D might be TRBD2 (6 bases). The length of the CDR3 is 16 residues. Germline V gene lookup returns CDR1 LGHNA and CDR2 YNFKEQ. CDR3 DNA sequence: TGTGCCGGCAGCCAAGGTCGGGACTCCTACACAGATACGCAGTATTTT. This translates into CAGSQGRDSYTDTQYF.

This clonotype was detected many times. V is TRBV10-3 and J is TRBJ2-1; 10 bases align to TRBD2. V lost 7 bases to trimming and J lost 8 bases; unmatched junction nucleotides: 17. CDR3 length: 17 residues. Germline values: CDR1 ENHRY, CDR2 SYGVKD. CDR3: CAIKGDASGRSLDEQFF. As DNA, the CDR3 is TGTGCCATCAAGGGGGACGCTAGCGGGAGAAGTCTCGATGAGCAGTTCTTC.

Concerning this clonotype itself: The junction shows a germline mismatch at one end, possibly a read error. The V and J genes are TRBV29-1 and TRBJ2-3, with no clear D. Germline values: CDR1 SQVTM, CDR2 ANQGSEA. CDR3 length: 12 amino acids. In nucleotides, the CDR3 is TGCATCGTTGAAGTAGTTGGAGATACGCAGTATTTT. This encodes CIVEVVGDTQYF.

This clonotype was seen many times. The chain couples TRBV29-1 to TRBJ2-1, with no clear D. Trimming removed 7 bases at V and 5 bases at J, with 12 bases between. This CDR3 comprises 12 residues. The germline V gene encodes CDR1 SQVTM and CDR2 ANQGSEA. The CDR3 sequence: CSASRLDNEQFF. The DNA for the CDR3 is TGCAGCGCCTCAAGACTGGACAATGAGCAGTTCTTC.

Points on this clonotype: It may be a read error: a sequence one base away is much more abundant. This rearrangement joins TRBV12-3 or TRBV12-4 to TRBJ2-7, with D uncertain. The CDR3 has 13 residues. Between the trimmed V and J ends, which lost 3 bases and 3 bases, there was a span of 9 bases. The CDR3 loop reads CASSFAQGYEQYF. The CDR3 region has the DNA TGTGCCAGCAGTTTCGCACAAGGCTACGAGCAGTACTTC.

For this clonotype: Relative to the germline gene, one junction end is altered; a read error may explain this. This chain connects TRBV12-3 or TRBV12-4 to TRBJ2-2; TRBD2 is a possible D gene (6 bases). The CDR3 consists of 12 residues. In nucleotides, the CDR3 is TGTGTCAGCAGCACTAGCCCCGGGGAGCTGTTTTTT. It codes for CVSSTSPGELFF.

Concerning this clonotype itself: This may be a read error, as it is one base from a much larger clone. J is TRBJ2-2 and V is TRBV12-3 or TRBV12-4; D may be TRBD2 (5 bases). The V gene lost 8 bases and the J gene lost 9 bases, with 25 bases spanning the gap. The CDR3 loop spans 16 amino acids. CDR3 in DNA: TGTGCCAGCGGCTATCTCGGGAAGGGTCACGACAGGGAGCTGTTTTTT. Protein sequence: CASGYLGKGHDRELFF.

About this clonotype: One junction end disagrees with the germline gene, perhaps due to a read error. The gene calls are TRBV6-2 or TRBV6-3 and TRBJ1-1; D uncertain. The CDR3 is 14 residues long. Germline V gene lookup returns CDR1 MNHEY and CDR2 SVGEGT. The CDR3 DNA reads as TGTGACAGCTGTGGTAAGCTCGGAGGGACTGAAGCTTTCTTT. Translating gives CDSCGKLGGTEAFF.

Details on this clonotype: The junction differs from germline at one of its ends, possibly a read error. The CDR3 DNA reads as TGTGTCAGCAGTTTAAAGGGCAGGGACGGCTCCTACGAGCAGTACTTC. It translates to CVSSLKGRDGSYEQYF. The J gene is TRBJ2-7, the V gene TRBV12-3 or TRBV12-4; possibly TRBD1 or TRBD2 for D (5 bases each). The CDR3 has 16 residues.

This clonotype appeared a few times. A read error may produce the germline difference seen at one junction end. The chain uses TRBV4-3 and TRBJ2-7; D perhaps matches TRBD2 (5 bases). This CDR3 contains 10 residues. Germline V CDR1 and CDR2: LGHNA, YSLEER. The CDR3 coding sequence is TGCGCCAGCAGCCAAGACGCGGGTTCCTTC. Protein product: CASSQDAGSF.

This clonotype appeared many times. The chain carries TRBV6-1 and TRBJ2-1; D is possibly TRBD2 (6 bases). Germline values: CDR1 MNHNS, CDR2 SASEGT. V was trimmed by 6 bases and J by 8 bases, leaving 20 bases between them. The CDR3 has 15 residues. The CDR3 nucleotides read TGTGCCAGCAGCCACACGACTAGGGGCCTCGATGAGCAGTTCTTC. As protein: CASSHTTRGLDEQFF.

The gene calls are TRBV7-9 and TRBJ2-1; D is unresolved. Germline V gene data show CDR1 as SEHNR and CDR2 as FQNEAQ (reference sequence). V lost 6 bases and J lost 11, with 20 bases in between. This CDR3 has 14 residues. CDR3 bases: TGTGCCAGCAGGAACCCCCAGTGGTCGCATAAGCAGTTCTTC. Protein product: CASRNPQWSHKQFF. Full variable domain (rest looked up from reference TRBV7-9 and TRBJ2-1): DTGVSQNPRHKITKRGQNVTFRCDPISEHNRLYWYRQTLGQGPEFLTYFQNEAQLEKSRLLSDRFSAERPKGSFSTLEIQRTEQGDSAMYLCASRNPQWSHKQFFGPGTRLTVL.

This clonotype was seen ten or more times. The V and J genes are TRBV29-1 and TRBJ2-7, with TRBD1 matching over 11 bases. The J segment lost 6 bases and the V segment lost 5 bases, leaving 6 bases of the junction unmatched. The germline CDR1 and CDR2 sequences are SQVTM and ANQGSEA. CDR3 size: 13 residues. CDR3 sequence reads: CSVIPDRGLEQYF. The CDR3 nucleotides are TGCAGCGTTATACCGGACAGGGGGCTCGAGCAGTACTTC.

Notes on this clonotype: The junction does not match germline at one end; this may be a read error. The rearrangement links TRBV11-2 to TRBJ1-6; D remains unclear. In germline, CDR1 is SGHAT, CDR2 FQNNGV. The CDR3 extends over 15 amino acids. Here the CDR3 DNA reads TGTGCTAGCAGCAGGATGCATGCGTTGGGCTCACCCCTCCACTTT. Its protein is CASSRMHALGSPLHF.

Details on this clonotype: A single base separates this from a much larger clone, so it may be a read error. V gene TRBV6-5 combines with J gene TRBJ2-1, with TRBD2 matching over 12 bases. CDR3 length: 15 residues. Germline CDR1 MNHEY, CDR2 SVGAGI. V lost 4 bases to trimming and J lost 8 bases; unmatched junction nucleotides: 6. CDR3 bases: TGTGCCAGCAGTTCTAGCGGGAGGGCCGGGCATGAGCAGTTCTTC. Translated: CASSSSGRAGHEQFF.

The table lists this clonotype with many counts. The V and J genes are TRBV11-2 and TRBJ2-2, with D perhaps given as TRBD1 or TRBD2 (5 bases each). Germline V gene data show CDR1 as SGHAT and CDR2 as FQNNGV. V gave up 5 bases and J gave up 4 bases, with 8 bases separating them. CDR3 length equals 13 residues. This chain's CDR3 is CASSRDLTGELFF. The CDR3 DNA sequence: TGTGCCAGCAGCAGGGACCTCACCGGGGAGCTGTTTTTT.

This clonotype appeared a single time. The chain links TRBV7-9 to TRBJ2-1; 13 nucleotides align to TRBD2. V lost 5 bases, J lost 9 bases, and 10 bases stayed unmatched. CDR3 length: 16 amino acids. The V gene's germline CDR1 is SEHNR and CDR2 FQNEAQ (reference sequence). CDR3: CASSSGLAGVWGEQFF. The CDR3 bases are TGTGCCAGCAGCAGCGGACTAGCGGGAGTTTGGGGTGAGCAGTTCTTC. Complete variable domain (other parts from reference TRBV7-9 and TRBJ2-1): DTGVSQNPRHKITKRGQNVTFRCDPISEHNRLYWYRQTLGQGPEFLTYFQNEAQLEKSRLLSDRFSAERPKGSFSTLEIQRTEQGDSAMYLCASSSGLAGVWGEQFFGPGTRLTVL.

This clonotype was counted only a few times. The chain joins TRBV4-2 to TRBJ2-1; the D is unclear. V was trimmed by 3 bases and J by 6 bases, leaving 9 bases between them. CDR3 length: 13 amino acids. Germline CDR1 and CDR2: LGHNA and YNFKEQ. The CDR3 loop is CASSHPSPNEQFF. In nucleotides, the CDR3 is TGTGCCAGCAGCCACCCGAGTCCCAATGAGCAGTTCTTC.

The J gene is TRBJ1-5, the V gene TRBV4-2; 7 bases agree with TRBD1. The V segment lost 4 bases and the J segment 3 bases; nucleotides outside the gene matches: 6. The CDR3 spans 15 residues. The V gene's germline CDR1 is LGHNA and CDR2 YNFKEQ. For the CDR3, the DNA is TGTGCCAGCAGCCGAGGACAGGTGGACAATCAGCCCCAGCATTTT. Its translation is CASSRGQVDNQPQHF.

Regarding this clonotype: A much larger clone lies one base from this, so it may be a read error. J is TRBJ2-7 and V is TRBV12-3 or TRBV12-4; tentative D call: TRBD2 (6 bases). The CDR3 covers 15 residues. The CDR3 loop is CASSPGEQIRGEHYF. The CDR3 nucleotides are TGTGCCAGCAGCCCGGGAGAACAGATACGGGGCGAGCATTACTTC.

A remark on this clonotype: One base away lies a much larger clone, so this may be a sequencing read error. The chain carries TRBV5-6 and TRBJ1-5, with D maybe TRBD1 (6 bases). CDR1 SGHDT and CDR2 YYEEEE come from the germline V gene. The CDR3 sequence is 14 residues long. CDR3: CASGFSGARQPQHF. CDR3 nucleotides: TGTGCCAGCGGCTTCTCAGGGGCTCGGCAGCCCCAGCATTTT.

Points on this clonotype: Lacking the conserved final phenylalanine or tryptophan, this CDR3 likely reflects a read error. Because the CDR3's place on the DNA is in doubt, the DNA is left out and the CDR3 is given as listed by TCRdb. The rearrangement joins TRBV5-1 to TRBJ1-1; no check of the table's D call, TRBD1, against the DNA was made. Germline assignment: CDR1 SGHRS and CDR2 YFSETQ. With termini counted, the CDR3 has 10 amino acids. The CDR3 spells CASSHPRLGP.

The V call is TRBV29-1, the J call TRBJ2-7; D perhaps matches TRBD1 (5 bases). From germline, CDR1 is SQVTM and CDR2 ANQGSEA. The CDR3 covers 15 residues. V was trimmed by 8 bases and J by 3 bases, leaving 23 bases between them. The CDR3 reads CSLLARWGLYYEQYF. The CDR3 DNA is TGCAGCTTGTTGGCCAGATGGGGCCTCTACTACGAGCAGTACTTC.

A note on this clonotype: Just one base apart from a much larger clone, this may be a read error. The CDR3 DNA follows: TGCGCCAGCAGCCAAGGGCCAGCGGGAGCTATAGATACGCAGTATTTT. Its protein product is CASSQGPAGAIDTQYF. V gene TRBV4-3 combines with J gene TRBJ2-3; TRBD2 matches 8 bases. The V and J ends lost 1 base and 5 bases, in that order; junction bases with no gene match: 8. CDR1 is LGHNA and CDR2 is YSLEER in the germline V gene. CDR3 length equals 16 residues.

Of note for this clonotype: The conserved final phenylalanine or tryptophan is absent from the CDR3, which likely points to a read error. V usage is TRBV4-1 and J usage is TRBJ2-6; D is undetermined. The germline V gene encodes CDR1 MGHRA and CDR2 YSYEKL. This CDR3 region has 15 residues. Deletions cut 1 base from V and 1 base from J, with 5 bases between. The CDR3 sequence is CASSQVSSGANVLTI. DNA of the CDR3: TGCGCCAGCAGCCAAGTCAGTTCTGGGGCCAACGTCCTGACTATC.

The rearrangement links TRBV11-2 to TRBJ2-2; perhaps TRBD1 as D (6 bases). The CDR3 extends over 15 amino acids. V was trimmed by 10 bases and J by 6 bases, leaving 21 bases between them. The V gene's germline CDR1 is SGHAT and CDR2 FQNNGV. CDR3 coding DNA: TGTGCCAACAGGGTAACAGGGAAGCAGTCCGGGGAGCTGTTTTTT. Its protein is CANRVTGKQSGELFF. Based on the CDR3 plus reference TRBV11-2 and TRBJ2-2, the full variable domain is EAGVAQSPRYKIIEKRQSVAFWCNPISGHATLYWYQQILGQGPKLLIQFQNNGVVDDSQLPKDRFSAERLKGVDSTLKIQPAKLEDSAVYLCANRVTGKQSGELFFGEGSRLTVL.

V usage is TRBV5-6 and J usage is TRBJ2-3, with D possibly called TRBD1 or TRBD2 (7 bases each). CDR1 and CDR2 (germline): SGHDT, YYEEEE. The CDR3 consists of 16 residues. The V end lost 3 bases, the J end lost 3 bases, and 17 bases lay between the germline ends. The CDR3 loop is CASSSRGGGVTDTQYF. The DNA for the CDR3 is TGTGCCAGCAGCTCCCGGGGAGGGGGCGTGACAGATACGCAGTATTTT.

In the case of this clonotype: A much larger clonotype is one base distant, so this may be a read error. The genes are TRBV29-1 and TRBJ1-1; no clear D. The CDR3 totals 12 residues. CDR1 SQVTM and CDR2 ANQGSEA come from the germline V gene. The CDR3 region is CCGGGESSEAFF. The CDR3, as DNA: TGCTGCGGCGGCGGGGAATCCTCCGAAGCTTTCTTT.

This clonotype was detected ten times or more. The chain combines TRBV12-3 or TRBV12-4 with TRBJ1-1, with D unresolved. This CDR3 spans 12 amino acids. The ends were cut back, 3 bases at V and 7 bases at J, with 9 bases in the middle. The CDR3 is CASSLLGVEAFF. CDR3 nucleotide sequence: TGTGCCAGCAGTTTGTTAGGAGTTGAAGCTTTCTTT.